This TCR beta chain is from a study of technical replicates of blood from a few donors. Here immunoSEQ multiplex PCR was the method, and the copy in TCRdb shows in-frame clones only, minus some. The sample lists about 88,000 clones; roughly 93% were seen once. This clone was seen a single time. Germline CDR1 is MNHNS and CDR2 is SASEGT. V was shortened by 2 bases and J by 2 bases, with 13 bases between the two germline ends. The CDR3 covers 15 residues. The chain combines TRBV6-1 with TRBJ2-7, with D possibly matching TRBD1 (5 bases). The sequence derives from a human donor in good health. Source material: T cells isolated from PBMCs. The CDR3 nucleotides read TGTGCCAGCAGTGAAAAGGGGCAGAGCCCCTACGAGCAGTACTTC. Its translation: CASSEKGQSPYEQYF.